This is a list of T cell receptor beta chains from one sample in a study of shared clonotypes between healthy human individuals. Measured with immunoSEQ multiplex PCR; TCRdb has only the in-frame clones, and not every one. This sample has fewer than 1.8 million clones, with about 98.5% found just once. The sequenced sample consisted of naive CD4+ T cells sorted from blood. All receptors derive from a man aged 25-45 years in good health. CDR3s include the opening cysteine and the closing phenylalanine or tryptophan. Each record gives: J gene, clone size, V gene, D gene, CDR3 protein, CDR3 DNA. D genes are given only for firm matches. Where a row states a size, it is once, few, many or the class of an expanded clone; other rows omit it.

>TRBJ2-1|once|TRBV6-5|-
CASSVNLGNEQFF
TGTGCCAGCAGCGTGAATTTGGGCAATGAGCAGTTCTTC
>TRBJ2-7|-|TRBV6-6|-
CASSRTLYEQYF
TGTGCCAGCAGTAGGACCCTCTACGAGCAGTACTTC
>TRBJ1-5|-|TRBV5-8|TRBD1
CASSKDRTGRF
TGTGCCAGCAGCAAGGACAGGACGGGCCGCTTT
>TRBJ2-3|-|TRBV28|TRBD1
CASSTNQGAADTQYF
TGTGCCAGCAGTACAAATCAGGGGGCCGCAGATACGCAGTATTTT
>TRBJ2-1|-|TRBV29-1|TRBD1
CSGRTGVTDEQFF
TGCAGCGGGCGAACAGGGGTTACCGATGAGCAGTTCTTC
>TRBJ2-2|-|TRBV19|TRBD2
CASSISRNRLAGHTGELFF
TGTGCCAGTAGTATTAGCCGTAATCGGCTAGCGGGCCACACCGGGGAGCTGTTTTTT
>TRBJ2-7|-|TRBV19|TRBD1
CASSLPGQGAYEQYF
TGTGCCAGTAGTTTACCGGGACAGGGCGCCTACGAGCAGTACTTC
>TRBJ1-2|-|TRBV19|TRBD1
CASSGDRGFYGYTF
TGTGCCAGTAGTGGCGACAGGGGCTTCTATGGCTACACCTTC
>TRBJ2-7|-|TRBV11-2|-
CASSGRTHRTSEQYF
TGTGCCAGCAGCGGACGGACTCATCGAACTTCTGAGCAGTACTTC
>TRBJ2-1|-|TRBV21-1|-
CASSKVTREQFF
TGTGCCAGCAGCAAAGTGACGAGGGAGCAGTTCTTC
>TRBJ1-3|-|TRBV7-9|-
CASSLVRASGNTIYF
TGTGCCAGCAGCTTAGTCAGGGCGTCCGGAAACACCATATATTTT
>TRBJ2-1|-|TRBV28|TRBD2
CASRDRTSGSEQFF
TGTGCCAGCAGGGATAGGACTAGCGGGAGCGAGCAGTTCTTC
>TRBJ1-1|-|TRBV7-6|TRBD1
CASSPRGGSTEAFF
TGTGCCAGCAGCCCCAGGGGGGGATCCACTGAAGCTTTCTTT
>TRBJ2-2|-|TRBV27|TRBD2
CASSRLAGVIGELFF
TGTGCCAGCAGTCGACTAGCGGGAGTGATAGGGGAGCTGTTTTTT
>TRBJ1-1|-|TRBV7-9|-
CASSNQGGTEAFF
TGTGCCAGCAGCAACCAAGGAGGCACTGAAGCTTTCTTT
>TRBJ2-2|-|TRBV5-1|-
CASSPYSNTGELFF
TGCGCCAGCAGCCCCTACAGTAACACCGGGGAGCTGTTTTTT
>TRBJ2-2|-|TRBV4-3|TRBD2
CASSQGTSGRYGVYTGELFF
TGCGCCAGCAGCCAAGGGACTAGCGGGAGGTATGGTGTTTACACCGGGGAGCTGTTTTTT
>TRBJ2-2|-|TRBV28|-
CASSHPIGGELFF
TGTGCCAGCAGCCACCCGATAGGCGGGGAGCTGTTTTTT
>TRBJ2-1|-|TRBV28|-
CASSSEVGDEQFF
TGTGCCAGCAGTTCGGAGGTGGGAGATGAGCAGTTCTTC
>TRBJ2-1|-|TRBV7-9|-
CASSHQTGWSYNEQFF
TGTGCCAGCAGCCACCAGACAGGTTGGTCCTACAATGAGCAGTTCTTC
>TRBJ2-5|-|TRBV10-1|TRBD2
CASSESWASGEETQYF
TGCGCCAGCAGTGAGTCGTGGGCTAGCGGCGAAGAGACCCAGTACTTC
>TRBJ1-5|-|TRBV19|-
CASRSGAYQPQHF
TGTGCCAGTAGATCGGGGGCTTATCAGCCCCAGCATTTT
>TRBJ1-1|-|TRBV28|-
CASSLRPGNTEAFF
TGTGCCAGCAGTTTACGTCCGGGGAACACTGAAGCTTTCTTT
>TRBJ1-3|-|TRBV11-2|TRBD1
CASSVQGAAGNTIYF
TGTGCCAGCAGCGTACAGGGGGCCGCTGGAAACACCATATATTTT
>TRBJ1-1|-|TRBV11-2|-
CASSFWGPRVNTEAFF
TGTGCCAGCAGCTTTTGGGGGCCGCGGGTGAACACTGAAGCTTTCTTT
>TRBJ1-5|-|TRBV2|TRBD1
CASSESPRQGDQPQHF
TGTGCCAGCAGTGAATCTCCGAGACAGGGCGATCAGCCCCAGCATTTT
>TRBJ2-7|-|TRBV2|-
CASSDVGTYYEQYF
TGTGCCAGCAGTGATGTCGGGACATACTACGAGCAGTACTTC
>TRBJ2-1|-|TRBV14|-
CASSQAARHEQFF
TGTGCCAGCAGCCAAGCGGCCAGGCATGAGCAGTTCTTC
>TRBJ2-1|-|TRBV7-8|TRBD2
CASSLFTSGRDEQFF
TGTGCCAGCAGCTTGTTTACTAGCGGGAGGGATGAGCAGTTCTTC
>TRBJ1-5|-|TRBV27|-
CASGWGRSYQPQHF
TGTGCCAGCGGATGGGGTCGTTCCTATCAGCCCCAGCATTTT
>TRBJ2-7|-|TRBV18|-
CASSPPWTALEQYF
TGTGCCAGCTCACCCCCCTGGACAGCCCTCGAGCAGTACTTC
>TRBJ2-7|-|TRBV19|TRBD1
CASSIGDRGLYEQYF
TGTGCCAGTAGTATAGGGGACAGGGGGCTTTACGAGCAGTACTTC
>TRBJ1-2|-|TRBV28|TRBD1
CASSFRDRVLSGYTF
TGTGCCAGCAGTTTCCGGGACAGGGTCCTTAGCGGCTACACCTTC
>TRBJ1-1|-|TRBV15|-
CATSSRNGGWPEAFF
TGTGCCACCAGTAGTCGCAACGGGGGGTGGCCTGAAGCTTTCTTT
>TRBJ2-3|-|TRBV6-6|TRBD2
CASSLAGVPDTQYF
TGTGCCAGCAGCCTAGCGGGAGTACCAGATACGCAGTATTTT
>TRBJ1-1|-|TRBV5-1|TRBD1
CASSLDRGGTEAFF
TGCGCCAGCAGCCTCGACAGGGGAGGCACTGAAGCTTTCTTT
>TRBJ1-5|-|TRBV19|-
CASSIGQAVYSNQPQHF
TGTGCCAGTAGTATAGGGCAGGCGGTTTATAGCAATCAGCCCCAGCATTTT
>TRBJ1-1|once|TRBV28|TRBD1
CASRPPGGPTEAFF
TGTGCCAGCAGACCCCCAGGGGGACCCACTGAAGCTTTCTTT
>TRBJ2-7|-|TRBV5-1|-
CASSLDPGSQYEQYF
TGCGCCAGCAGCTTGGATCCGGGCTCCCAATACGAGCAGTACTTC
>TRBJ2-7|once|TRBV18|TRBD1
CASSPGTASYEQYF
TGTGCCAGCTCACCAGGGACAGCCAGCTACGAGCAGTACTTC
>TRBJ2-7|-|TRBV7-9|-
CASSLEGRPYEQYF
TGTGCCAGCAGCTTAGAAGGACGGCCTTACGAGCAGTACTTC
>TRBJ2-7|-|TRBV4-1|TRBD1
CASSLQGAVGEEQYF
TGCGCCAGCAGCTTACAGGGGGCGGTGGGGGAAGAGCAGTACTTC
>TRBJ1-1|-|TRBV29-1|-
CSVESAGTEAFF
TGCAGCGTTGAGTCGGCTGGGACTGAAGCTTTCTTT
>TRBJ2-4|-|TRBV5-1|TRBD2
CASSHGLAGPGNIQYF
TGCGCCAGCAGCCACGGACTAGCGGGGCCTGGAAACATTCAGTACTTC
>TRBJ2-2|once|TRBV25-1|-
CASQGENTGELFF
TGTGCCAGCCAAGGGGAGAACACCGGGGAGCTGTTTTTT
>TRBJ2-7|-|TRBV28|-
CASSFPQLDKDEQYF
TGTGCCAGCAGTTTCCCTCAACTCGACAAGGACGAGCAGTACTTC
>TRBJ2-7|-|TRBV7-9|-
CASSLGPVNYEQYF
TGTGCCAGCAGCTTAGGTCCCGTTAACTACGAGCAGTACTTC
>TRBJ1-5|-|TRBV30|-
CAWKGLGNQPQHF
TGTGCCTGGAAGGGGTTGGGCAATCAGCCCCAGCATTTT
>TRBJ2-6|-|TRBV19|TRBD1
CASSTGGSGANVLTF
TGTGCCAGTAGTACAGGGGGCTCTGGGGCCAACGTCCTGACTTTC
>TRBJ2-3|-|TRBV5-1|-
CASSVSTDTQYF
TGCGCCAGCAGCGTCTCCACAGATACGCAGTATTTT
>TRBJ2-1|-|TRBV5-3|TRBD2
CARSQGLVLYNEQFF
TGTGCCAGAAGTCAGGGACTAGTCCTCTACAATGAGCAGTTCTTC